The next 7 T cell receptor beta chains were all read from a single sample in a study of regulatory T cells in long-lasting Graves disease. Time point noted: persistent/refractory GD, antithyroid drugs over 5 years with positive TRAb. Making the TCR library involved RNA that had been extracted from PBMCs. Building of the TCR beta libraries involved iRepertoire HTBI primers and Arm-PCR of CDR3 regions. TCRdb used MiXCR to reprocess the multiplex PCR reads, holding one entry per CDR3 protein. Among fewer than 400,000 distinct CDR3 sequences listed, 20% were seen once. The sequences come from peripheral blood mononuclear cells (PBMCs), collected when the disease was refractory, from a patient treated with antithyroid drugs. The receptors originated from a female donor with Graves disease.

In this sample, this clonotype turned up many times. J is TRBJ2-2 and V is TRBV2; D possibly uses TRBD1 or TRBD2 (5 bases each). Trimming took 7 bases from V and 0 from J, leaving 9 bases between them. The germline V gene has CDR1 SNHLY and CDR2 FYNNEI. The CDR3 consists of 14 residues. The CDR3 sequence is CASTGTANTGELFF. CDR3 sequence (DNA): TGTGCCAGCACCGGGACGGCGAACACCGGGGAGCTGTTTTTT.

The J gene is TRBJ1-5, the V gene TRBV20-1; D is uncertain. The CDR3 is 14 residues long. The germline V gene encodes CDR1 DFQATT and CDR2 SNEGSKA (reference sequence). V lost 3 bases to trimming and J lost 0 bases, with 9 bases between them. CDR3 bases: TGCAGTGCTAGTGTGGGGAATAGCAATCAGCCCCAGCATTTT. Translation: CSASVGNSNQPQHF.

The rearrangement joins TRBV6-2 or TRBV6-3 to TRBJ1-2; 10 nucleotides match TRBD1. Germline assignment: CDR1 MNHEY and CDR2 SVGEGT. Losses at the gene ends were 2 bases for V and 0 bases for J; bases not matched to a gene: 6. CDR3 length: 17 amino acids. The CDR3 DNA is TGTGCCAGCAGTTACGGGGACAGGGGACTTCCTAACTATGGCTACACCTTC. Protein product: CASSYGDRGLPNYGYTF.

This chain connects TRBV7-9 to TRBJ1-2; D perhaps matches TRBD1 (6 bases). V lost 1 base to trimming and J lost 5 bases, with 11 bases between them. CDR3 size: 14 residues. The germline CDR1 and CDR2 sequences are SEHNR and FQNEAQ (reference sequence). CDR3 region: CASSLERRGYGYTF. Written as DNA, the CDR3 is TGTGCCAGCAGCTTAGAAAGGAGGGGGTATGGCTACACCTTC.

This clonotype has at least ten counts. The chain carries TRBV28 and TRBJ2-2; 8 positions match TRBD2. Per the germline V gene, CDR1 is MDHEN and CDR2 is SYDVKM. This CDR3 is 18 amino acids long. V lost 1 base and J lost 0; bases outside the gene matches: 7. CDR3 protein: CASSLLRTSWANTGELFF. DNA of the CDR3: TGTGCCAGCAGTTTATTGAGGACTAGCTGGGCGAACACCGGGGAGCTGTTTTTT.

The chain employs TRBV6-2 or TRBV6-3 and TRBJ2-2, with 13 bases identical to TRBD2. The CDR3 is made up of 16 amino acids. J lost 7 bases, V lost 6 bases, and 8 bases had no gene match. Germline V gene lookup returns CDR1 MNHEY and CDR2 SVGEGT. CDR3 in amino acids: CASSSGLAGAGGELFF. As DNA, the CDR3 is TGTGCCAGCAGCTCCGGACTAGCGGGAGCTGGCGGGGAGCTGTTTTTT.

This clonotype came up many times. This chain uses TRBV12-3 or TRBV12-4 with TRBJ1-5; no clear D. The CDR3 totals 15 residues. Trimming shortened V by 7 bases and J by 6 bases, and 19 bases separated the two germline ends. CDR3 DNA: TGTGCCAGCACCATATTTTTGAGGGCCCCTCAGCCCCAGCATTTT. Protein product: CASTIFLRAPQPQHF.